This TCR beta chain appears in the sequencing data of a study of cytomegalovirus exposure and HLA in healthy donors (dated by TCRdb to the late 2010s). With respect to the entire study: An earlier analysis of 587 of the donors reported 276 Gb of sequence data and 117 million unique TCR beta sequences obtained from about 200 million T cells. An early release that covered approximately 600 HLA-typed donors contained about 300 gigabases of sequencing data and tens of millions of unique TCR sequences. Of the 300 to 400 genotyped donors, 65% to 90% fell in the genetic ancestry cluster associated with self-reported Caucasian donors. The aim of the study was to test whether cataloging public T cell receptors could identify signatures of past pathogen exposure. Using immunosequencing, the study profiled T cell repertoires from around 680 subjects and related those repertoires to cytomegalovirus serostatus. A separate validation cohort of 90 to 150 different subjects was used in addition to the roughly 700-subject first cohort. To predict cytomegalovirus infection status, the study combined high-throughput TCR immunosequencing, statistical association of individual TCRs with disease status, and machine learning. A later analysis re-analyzed previously published TCR beta repertoires from 550 to 700 donors and added high-resolution HLA genotyping to study TCR occurrence patterns. Rather than drawing on any new phenotypic data, the later analysis identified candidate immune exposures from TCR beta sequences and the way those sequences occurred across donors. In an earlier analysis of around 540 of the donors, high-throughput TCR beta sequencing was used to judge whether each TCR beta V gene segment behaved as functional or pseudogenic. Donor age, sex, ethnicity and CMV serostatus were collected together with the repertoire data. Genome-wide SNP genotypes for about 55% of the roughly 670 donors were used in a later genetic analysis, which treated that subset as a discovery cohort. All discovery cohort repertoires had been generated on a single sequencing platform. Class I and class II HLA loci were covered by the typing at four-digit resolution. Typing coverage varied by locus: roughly 629-640 donors for A, B, C, DRB1 and DQB1; roughly 520 for DQA1; approximately 570 for DPA1; roughly 470 for DPB1. Because of strong linkage in the cohort, roughly five DR-DQ haplotypes were treated as single units for association and clustering. Among about 400 genotyped donors of the cohort, an average of roughly 230,000 unique TCR beta nucleotide sequences was sequenced per donor, of which approximately 19% were non-productive.

Concerning this clone: The antigen it recognizes is unknown. Base-call qualities are not available, and no considerably larger clone is one nucleotide away.

Overall results and qualifications from the work: When HLA alleles, especially DR and DQ, strongly co-occurred, TCR associations were difficult to assign to individual alleles. An association between a missense DCLRE1C variant and V-gene and J-gene trimming of TCR beta chains was found in a later genetic analysis and replicated in an independent cohort. According to a later genetic analysis, donors in an Asian-associated ancestry cluster had fewer N-insertions in productive TCRs than the approximately 710-donor mean. HLA typing was unavailable for some donors at each locus, so association tests used only the typed subset. The classifier was reported to diagnose cytomegalovirus status with high specificity and sensitivity in both the original and validation cohorts. Linkage disequilibrium might explain the correlated functional status among segregating V segments, but an unknown experimental factor could not be excluded. Only TCR beta chains were sequenced in this cohort, and the absence of alpha or paired-chain data limited detectable features. While some public TCRs were present in many individuals, most TCR sequences turned up only very rarely across donors. In an earlier analysis of fewer than 750 of the donors, most TCR beta V segments were observed in productive rearrangements about 87% or about 30% of the time, broadly matching IMGT annotations. In a later analysis, TCR association rates were found to vary across HLA loci, with the most associated TCRs seen for DRB1 alleles and the fewest for HLA-C alleles. The study listed 150 to 200 TCR beta chains as associated with cytomegalovirus. Presence/absence analyses assumed roughly uniform sequencing depth across donors, an assumption that may not hold. A cluster of highly shared sequence variants was judged likely to be a technical artifact of the sequencing pipeline. In a later analysis, several top co-occurrence clusters were reported to appear linked to parvovirus B19, influenza, CMV and Epstein-Barr virus. Because counts were too low, some 17 rarely observed V segments, including chromosome 9 orphons, were excluded from the earlier analysis of around 590 of the donors. In a later analysis, HLA-associated TCR beta chains showed more clonal expansion and lower generation probabilities than non-associated chains that were equally common. Most CMV-associated TCR beta chains appeared to be HLA-restricted in a later analysis, and the HLA associations seemed to be driven largely by CMV exposure. The only immune exposure information available for the cohort was CMV serostatus. A further reported finding was that TCR beta sequences accurately predicted the HLA-A and HLA-B alleles for most subjects in the first cohort. In vitro tests confirmed that a few of the cytomegalovirus-associated TCR beta chains recognize cytomegalovirus antigens. The 87-base-pair reads could not distinguish some IMGT-functional V segments, including TRBV6-2 and TRBV6-3, so those segments were excluded. The authors suggested that the approach could potentially be extended to other disease states and immunological phenotypes. In a later analysis, some 18,000 TCR beta sequences were associated with specific HLA alleles at a false discovery rate of 0.05.

For this chain, trimming is 5 bases at the V end and 3 bases at the J end, and the number of junction bases without a gene match is 7. The CDR3 runs 15 amino acids, cysteine and phenylalanine included. Solely the CDR3 DNA is kept, with 45 bases framed from the first base. As encoded in the germline V gene (reference sequence), CDR1 is LNHDA while CDR2 is SQIVND. The method behind the library was the immunoSEQ multiplex PCR assay. The multiplex PCR relied on a mix of 60 forward primers for TCR Vbeta segments and 13 reverse primers for TCR Jbeta segments. Amplification of the CDR3 region of rearranged TCR beta genes was performed with a multiplex PCR assay on genomic DNA. The Illumina HiSeq System was used to sequence the amplified TCR beta libraries as 87-base-pair reads. Processing in the source paper ran as follows. In a later analysis, 80 million or so unique TCR beta chains were counted across the roughly 670 repertoires, and roughly 11 million of these chains were shared by at least two donors. To remove PCR and sequencing errors, raw reads were error-corrected and collapsed into unique sequences using a nearest-neighbor algorithm that merged closely related sequences. Alignment of CDR3 sequences to IMGT reference sequences was used to assign V, D and J gene segments. Each retained sequence needed at least a six-nucleotide match to both a V gene segment and a J gene segment. A rearrangement was called productive if the CDR3 had no stop codons and remained in frame with V and J, and every other rearrangement was called non-productive. Following IMGT convention, CDR3 was defined as the stretch from the second conserved V-encoded cysteine up to the conserved J-encoded phenylalanine. Sequences without an unambiguous match to a single V gene segment were excluded from the earlier analysis of 500 to 700 of the donors. An earlier analysis of a few hundred of the donors called V segments functional above 56.7% productive rearrangements and segregating when the between-donor standard deviation exceeded 5%. A statistical classification framework was built for diagnosing cytomegalovirus status from the catalog of TCR beta chain sequences. In a later analysis, TCR nucleotide sequences were compared against IMGT/GENE-DB human TR gene sequences so that V and J genes could be assigned. In a later analysis, CDR3 sequences and most-parsimonious VDJ recombination scenarios were assigned using the TCRdist pipeline. A later analysis defined each TCR beta chain by its CDR3 amino acid sequence plus V-gene family, and excluded reads lacking a unique V-gene family. In a later analysis, 500 to 700 highly shared, low-generation-probability nucleotide sequences were removed to address suspected cross-contamination and a sequencing artifact. For each public chain, a later analysis derived a clonal expansion index from normalized ranks of inferred template counts within each repertoire. In a later analysis, generation probabilities were computed using a VDJ recombination model fitted to out-of-frame rearrangements, and the results were checked against IGoR. A later analysis scored TCR-TCR, TCR-HLA and TCR-CMV co-occurrence with hypergeometric tests, applying a repertoire-size bias correction to TCR pairs. In a later analysis, false discovery rates were estimated by permuting HLA or CMV assignments 20 times. In a later analysis, co-occurring TCRs were grouped with DBSCAN, and TCRdist sequence similarity was added when clustering was performed within HLA-allele-positive subsets. Repertoires with fewer than 30,000 or more than 120,000 public chains, plus five repertoires with anomalous nucleotide sharing, were excluded from co-occurrence clustering. As stored in TCRdb, this immuneACCESS dataset retains in-frame rearrangements with V and J assigned. A fraction of the clones does not appear; measured against another copy, unresolved V genes explain less than half of the discrepancy, and the remainder lacks a known reason. The V and J calls and clone size are taken from that table; D and trimming were inferred from the DNA. The sample profile shows some 170,000 clones; around 74% of them were found once. The ten largest clonotypes hold around 3% of the sample.

In total, 630 or so healthy bone marrow donors made up the cohort. At the time of sampling, all cohort members were nominally healthy, though unrecorded immune exposures were likely present. The donor tested CMV seronegative, placing the donor among the 352 seronegative members of the cohort. A peripheral blood sample was provided by each donor, and peripheral blood mononuclear cells were used for TCR beta sequencing. Genomic DNA extraction from the blood cell samples was performed with the Qiagen DNeasy Blood Extraction Kit. This sequence uses TRBV19 and TRBJ2-3, and 8 junction bases match TRBD1. This clonotype was sampled from a male donor in good health and CMV-seronegative. The sequencing sample was made of PBMCs. The DNA reads as follows: TGTGCCAGTAGTGGACAGGGAGGAGGGACAGATACGCAGTATTTT. It specifies CASSGQGGGTDTQYF.